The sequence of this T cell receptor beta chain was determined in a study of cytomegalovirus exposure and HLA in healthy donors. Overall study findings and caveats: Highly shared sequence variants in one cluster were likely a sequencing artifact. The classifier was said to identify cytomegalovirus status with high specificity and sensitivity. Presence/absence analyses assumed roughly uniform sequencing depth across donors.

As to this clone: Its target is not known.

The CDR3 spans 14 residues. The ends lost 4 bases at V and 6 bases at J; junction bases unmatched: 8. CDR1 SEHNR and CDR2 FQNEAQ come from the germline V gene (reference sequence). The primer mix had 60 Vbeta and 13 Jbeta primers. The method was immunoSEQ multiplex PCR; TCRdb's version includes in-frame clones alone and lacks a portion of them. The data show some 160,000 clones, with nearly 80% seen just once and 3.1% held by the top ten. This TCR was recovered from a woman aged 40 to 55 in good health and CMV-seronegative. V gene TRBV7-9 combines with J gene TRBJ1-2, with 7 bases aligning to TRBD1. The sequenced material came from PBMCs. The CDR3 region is CASSSRTDRDGYTF. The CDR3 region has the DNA TGTGCCAGCAGCTCTCGGACTGACAGGGATGGCTACACCTTC.